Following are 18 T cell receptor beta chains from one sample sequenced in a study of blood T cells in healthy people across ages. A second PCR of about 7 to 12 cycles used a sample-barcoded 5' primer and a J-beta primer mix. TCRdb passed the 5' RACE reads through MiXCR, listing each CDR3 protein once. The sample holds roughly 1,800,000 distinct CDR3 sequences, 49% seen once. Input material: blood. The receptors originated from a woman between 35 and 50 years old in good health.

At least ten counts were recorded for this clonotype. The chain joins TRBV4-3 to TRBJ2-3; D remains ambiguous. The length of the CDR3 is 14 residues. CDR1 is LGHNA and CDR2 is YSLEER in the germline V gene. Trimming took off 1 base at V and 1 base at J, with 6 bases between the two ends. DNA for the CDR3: TGCGCCAGCAGCCAAGCGATCGGCACAGATACGCAGTATTTT. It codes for CASSQAIGTDTQYF.

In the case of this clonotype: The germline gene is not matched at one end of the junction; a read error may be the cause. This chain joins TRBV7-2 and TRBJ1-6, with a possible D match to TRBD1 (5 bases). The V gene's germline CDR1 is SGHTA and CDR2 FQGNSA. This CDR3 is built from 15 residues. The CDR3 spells CASNLLRQGNSPPHF. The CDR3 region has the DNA TGTGCCAGCAACTTATTGAGGCAGGGAAATTCACCCCCCCACTTT.

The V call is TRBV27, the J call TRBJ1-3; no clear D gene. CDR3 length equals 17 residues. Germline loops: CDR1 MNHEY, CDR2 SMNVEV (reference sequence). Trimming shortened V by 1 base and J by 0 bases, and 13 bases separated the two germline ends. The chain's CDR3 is CASSLWGTGFSGNTIYF. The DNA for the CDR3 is TGTGCCAGCAGTTTATGGGGAACGGGTTTCTCTGGAAACACCATATATTTT.

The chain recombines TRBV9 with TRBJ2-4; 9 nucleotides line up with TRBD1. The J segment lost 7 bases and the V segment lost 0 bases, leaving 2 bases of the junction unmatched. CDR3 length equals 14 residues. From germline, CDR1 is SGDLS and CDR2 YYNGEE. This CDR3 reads CASSVEGQGNIQYF. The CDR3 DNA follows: TGTGCCAGCAGCGTAGAGGGACAGGGCAACATTCAGTACTTC. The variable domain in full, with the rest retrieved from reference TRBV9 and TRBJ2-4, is DSGVTQTPKHLITATGQRVTLRCSPRSGDLSVYWYQQSLDQGLQFLIQYYNGEERAKGNILERFSAQQFPDLHSELNLSSLELGDSALYFCASSVEGQGNIQYFGAGTRLSVL.

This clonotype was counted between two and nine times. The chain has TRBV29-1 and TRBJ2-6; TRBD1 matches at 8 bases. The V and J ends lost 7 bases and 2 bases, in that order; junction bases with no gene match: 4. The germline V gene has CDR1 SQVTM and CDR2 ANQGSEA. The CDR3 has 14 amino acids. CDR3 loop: CSAAGGTGANVLTF. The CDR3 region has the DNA TGCAGCGCTGCAGGGGGCACTGGGGCCAACGTCCTGACTTTC.

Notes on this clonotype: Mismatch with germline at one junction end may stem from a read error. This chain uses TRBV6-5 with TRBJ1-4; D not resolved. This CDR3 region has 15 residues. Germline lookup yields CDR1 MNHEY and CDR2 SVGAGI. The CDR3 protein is CASSYRAKPHEKLYF. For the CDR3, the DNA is TGTGCCAGCAGTTATCGAGCAAAGCCTCATGAAAAACTGTATTTT.

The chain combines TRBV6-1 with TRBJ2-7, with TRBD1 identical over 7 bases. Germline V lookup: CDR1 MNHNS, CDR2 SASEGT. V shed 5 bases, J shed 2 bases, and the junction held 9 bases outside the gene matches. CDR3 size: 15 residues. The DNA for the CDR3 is TGTGCCAGCAGTCCTCGGGACAGCATCGCCTACGAGCAGTACTTC. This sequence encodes CASSPRDSIAYEQYF.

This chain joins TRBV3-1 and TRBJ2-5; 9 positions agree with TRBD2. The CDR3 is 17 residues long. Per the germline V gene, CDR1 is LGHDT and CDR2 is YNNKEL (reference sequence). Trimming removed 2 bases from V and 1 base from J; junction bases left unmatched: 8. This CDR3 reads CASSQRTSVVSQETQYF. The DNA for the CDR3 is TGTGCCAGCAGCCAAAGGACTAGCGTGGTATCCCAAGAGACCCAGTACTTC.

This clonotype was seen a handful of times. DNA for the CDR3: TGCGCCAGCAGCCCTACACCGACAAGCCCCATTCAGTACTTC. It is translated as CASSPTPTSPIQYF. The chain uses TRBV5-1 and TRBJ2-4; D gene uncertain. Germline V gene lookup returns CDR1 SGHRS and CDR2 YFSETQ. The CDR3 contains 14 residues. V was trimmed by 4 bases and J by 9 bases, leaving 17 bases between them. The variable domain in full, completed from reference TRBV5-1 and TRBJ2-4, reads KAGVTQTPRYLIKTRGQQVTLSCSPISGHRSVSWYQQTPGQGLQFLFEYFSETQRNKGNFPGRFSGRQFSNSRSEMNVSTLELGDSALYLCASSPTPTSPIQYFGAGTRLSVL.

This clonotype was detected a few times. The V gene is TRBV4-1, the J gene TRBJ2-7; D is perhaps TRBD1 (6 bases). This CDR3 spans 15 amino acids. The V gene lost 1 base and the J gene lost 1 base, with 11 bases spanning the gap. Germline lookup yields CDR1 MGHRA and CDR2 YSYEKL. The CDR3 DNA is TGCGCCAGCAGCCAAGTACCAGGGGCTTCCTACGAGCAGTACTTC. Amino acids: CASSQVPGASYEQYF.

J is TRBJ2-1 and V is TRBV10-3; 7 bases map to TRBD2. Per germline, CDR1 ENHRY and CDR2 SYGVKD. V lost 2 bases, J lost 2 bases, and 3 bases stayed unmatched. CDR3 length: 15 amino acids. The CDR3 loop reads CAISEGGGTYNEQFF. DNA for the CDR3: TGTGCCATCAGTGAGGGCGGGGGTACCTACAATGAGCAGTTCTTC.

CDR3 amino acids: CASSYVAAYEQYF. In DNA, the CDR3 is TGTGCCAGCAGTTACGTGGCAGCCTACGAGCAGTACTTC. The rearrangement uses TRBV6-6 and TRBJ2-7, with no clear D. The CDR3 consists of 13 residues. The V and J ends lost 2 bases and 2 bases respectively, with 7 bases between them. From germline, CDR1 is MNHNY and CDR2 SVGAGI (reference sequence).

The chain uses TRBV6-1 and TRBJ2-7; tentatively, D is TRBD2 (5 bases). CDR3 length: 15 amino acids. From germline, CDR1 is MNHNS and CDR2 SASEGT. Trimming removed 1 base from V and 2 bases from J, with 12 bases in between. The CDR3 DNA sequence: TGTGCCAGCAGTGAAGGGCAGGAGGTTGCCTACGAGCAGTACTTC. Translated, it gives CASSEGQEVAYEQYF.

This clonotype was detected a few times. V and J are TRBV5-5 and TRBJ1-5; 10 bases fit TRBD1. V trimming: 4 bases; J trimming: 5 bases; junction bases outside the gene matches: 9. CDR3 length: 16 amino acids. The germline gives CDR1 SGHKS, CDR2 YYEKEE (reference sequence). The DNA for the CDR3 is TGTGCCAGCAGCCGAACCGGGACAGGGGTGGATCAGCCCCAGCATTTT. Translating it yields CASSRTGTGVDQPQHF.

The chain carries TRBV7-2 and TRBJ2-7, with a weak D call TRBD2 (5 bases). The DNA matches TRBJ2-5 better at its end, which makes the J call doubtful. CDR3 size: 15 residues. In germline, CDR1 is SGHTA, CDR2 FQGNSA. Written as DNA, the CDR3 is TGTGCCAGCAGCTTATTTGTGCTAGCCGGGAAGACCCAGTACTTC. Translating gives CASSLFVLAGKTQYF.

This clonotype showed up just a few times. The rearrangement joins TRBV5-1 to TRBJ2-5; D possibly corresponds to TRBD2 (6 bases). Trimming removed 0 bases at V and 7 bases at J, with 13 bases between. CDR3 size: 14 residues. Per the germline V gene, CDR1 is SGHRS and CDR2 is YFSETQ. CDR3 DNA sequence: TGCGCCAGCAGCTTGGGACTAGATCCTGGGACCCAGTACTTC. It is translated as CASSLGLDPGTQYF.

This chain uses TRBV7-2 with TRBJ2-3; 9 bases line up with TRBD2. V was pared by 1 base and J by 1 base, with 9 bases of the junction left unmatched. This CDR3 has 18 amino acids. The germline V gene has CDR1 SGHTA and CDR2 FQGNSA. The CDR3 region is CASSLGRGGLVGTDTQYF. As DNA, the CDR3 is TGTGCCAGCAGCTTAGGGCGGGGGGGCCTGGTCGGCACAGATACGCAGTATTTT.

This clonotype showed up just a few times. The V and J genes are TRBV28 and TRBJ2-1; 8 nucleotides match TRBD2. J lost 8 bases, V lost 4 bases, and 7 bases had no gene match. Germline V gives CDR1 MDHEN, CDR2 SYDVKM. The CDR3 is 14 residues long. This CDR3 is CASSSAGGGDEQFF. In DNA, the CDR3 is TGTGCCAGCAGTTCTGCGGGGGGCGGGGATGAGCAGTTCTTC.